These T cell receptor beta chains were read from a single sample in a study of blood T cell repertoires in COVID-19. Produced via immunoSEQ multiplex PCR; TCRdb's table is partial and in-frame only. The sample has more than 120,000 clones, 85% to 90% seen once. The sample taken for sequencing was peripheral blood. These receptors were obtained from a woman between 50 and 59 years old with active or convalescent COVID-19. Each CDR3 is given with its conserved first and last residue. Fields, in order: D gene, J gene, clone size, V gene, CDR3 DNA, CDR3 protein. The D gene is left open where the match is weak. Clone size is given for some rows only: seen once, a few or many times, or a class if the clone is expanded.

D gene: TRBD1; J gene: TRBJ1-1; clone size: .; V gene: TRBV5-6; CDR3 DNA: TGTGCCAGCAGCTTGTTGGCCGGGACAGGGACTCCCTATCGAGCTTTCTTT; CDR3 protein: CASSLLAGTGTPYRAFF
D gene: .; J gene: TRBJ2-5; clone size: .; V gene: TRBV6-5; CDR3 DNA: TGTGCCAGCAGTTCCCAGGACTACCCCCAAGAGACCCAGTACTTC; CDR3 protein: CASSSQDYPQETQYF
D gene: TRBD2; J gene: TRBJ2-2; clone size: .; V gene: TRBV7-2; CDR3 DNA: TGTGCCAGCAGTAGACTAGCGGGAGACTTCGGGGAGCTGTTTTTT; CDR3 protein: CASSRLAGDFGELFF
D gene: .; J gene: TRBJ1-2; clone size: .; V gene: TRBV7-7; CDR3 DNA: TGTGCTAGCAGCTTAGTACGCGATGGACAGAGGAGTCTTGGCTACACCTTC; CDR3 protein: CASSLVRDGQRSLGYTF
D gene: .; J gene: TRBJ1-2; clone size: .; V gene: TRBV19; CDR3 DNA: TGTGCCAGTAGTACCGTCGGACAATCAAACTATGGCTACACCTTC; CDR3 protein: CASSTVGQSNYGYTF
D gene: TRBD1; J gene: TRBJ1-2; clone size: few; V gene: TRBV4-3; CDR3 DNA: TGCGCCAGCAGCCAAGACTCCGGTGGACAGGGTTACTATGGCTACACCTTC; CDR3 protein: CASSQDSGGQGYYGYTF
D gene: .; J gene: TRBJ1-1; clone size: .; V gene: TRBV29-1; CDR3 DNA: TGCAGCGGACGTGTGTCAGGGGAAGCTTTCTTT; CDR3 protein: CSGRVSGEAFF
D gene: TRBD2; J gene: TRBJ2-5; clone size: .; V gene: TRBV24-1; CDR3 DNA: TGTGCCACCAGTCCGGCTAGCGGGAGTGGAGAGACCCAGTACTTC; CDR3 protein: CATSPASGSGETQYF
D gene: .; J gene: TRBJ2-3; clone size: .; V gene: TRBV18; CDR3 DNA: TGTGCCAGCTCACCAGGGACTAGCACAGATACGCAGTATTTT; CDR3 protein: CASSPGTSTDTQYF
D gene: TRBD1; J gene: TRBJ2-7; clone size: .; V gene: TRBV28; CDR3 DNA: TGTGCCAGCAGTTTCACAGGGGCCTACGAGCAGTACTTC; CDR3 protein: CASSFTGAYEQYF
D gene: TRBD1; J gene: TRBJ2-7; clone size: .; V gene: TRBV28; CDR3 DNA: TGTGCCAGCAGTTTACCCGGGACAGCGGCCTACGAGCAGTACTTC; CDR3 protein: CASSLPGTAAYEQYF
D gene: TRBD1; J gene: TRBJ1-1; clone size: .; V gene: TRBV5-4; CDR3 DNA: TGTGCCAGCAGCTGGAACAGGGGTTCGAACACTGAAGCTTTCTTT; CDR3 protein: CASSWNRGSNTEAFF
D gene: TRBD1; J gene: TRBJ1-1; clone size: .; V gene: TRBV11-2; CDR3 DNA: TGTGCCAGCAGCCCTGGACAGGGGATGAACACTGAAGCTTTCTTT; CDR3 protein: CASSPGQGMNTEAFF
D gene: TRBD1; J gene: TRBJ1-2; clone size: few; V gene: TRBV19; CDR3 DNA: TGTGCCAGTAGTATCCCCAGGGGGGATGGAAGCTATGGCTACACCTTC; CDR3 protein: CASSIPRGDGSYGYTF
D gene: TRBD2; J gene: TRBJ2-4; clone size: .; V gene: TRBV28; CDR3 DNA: TGTGCCAGCAGGCCCGGGACTAGCCTCATTCAGTACTTC; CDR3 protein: CASRPGTSLIQYF
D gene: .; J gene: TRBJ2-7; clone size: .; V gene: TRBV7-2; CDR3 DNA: TGTGCCAGCAGCCTTTTTTCGGACGAGCAGTACTTC; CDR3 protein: CASSLFSDEQYF
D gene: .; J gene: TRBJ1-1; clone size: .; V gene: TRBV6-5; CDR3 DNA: TGTGCCAGCAGCCTCGACAGAGGCACTGAAGCTTTCTTT; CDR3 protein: CASSLDRGTEAFF
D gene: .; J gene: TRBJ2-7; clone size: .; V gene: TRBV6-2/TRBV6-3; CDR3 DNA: TGTGCCAGCAGTTACTCGATCCTAGCGAAACCTCTCTCCTACGAGCAGTACTTC; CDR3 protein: CASSYSILAKPLSYEQYF
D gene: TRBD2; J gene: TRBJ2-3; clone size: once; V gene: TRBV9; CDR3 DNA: TGTGCCAGCAGCGTAAGCCTAGCGGGAGGGCCAGATACGCAGTATTTT; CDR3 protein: CASSVSLAGGPDTQYF
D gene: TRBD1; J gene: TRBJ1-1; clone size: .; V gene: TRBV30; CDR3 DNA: TGTGCCTGGAGTCGGGACAGAGAAGCTTTCTTT; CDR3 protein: CAWSRDREAFF
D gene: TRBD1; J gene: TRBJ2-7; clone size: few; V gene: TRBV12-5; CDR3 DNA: TGTGCTAGTGGTACCGGGACAGGATTATACGAGCAGTACTTC; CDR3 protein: CASGTGTGLYEQYF
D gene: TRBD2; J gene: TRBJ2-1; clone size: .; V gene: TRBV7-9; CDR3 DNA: TGTGCCAGCAGCGGACTAGCCACTGAGCAGTTCTTC; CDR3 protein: CASSGLATEQFF
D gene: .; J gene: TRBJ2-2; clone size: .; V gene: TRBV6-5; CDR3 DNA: TGTGCCAGCAGTTACTGGAGCAATTCGGGCACCGGGGAGCTGTTTTTT; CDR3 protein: CASSYWSNSGTGELFF
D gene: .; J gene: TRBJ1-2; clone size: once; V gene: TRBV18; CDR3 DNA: TGTGCCAGCTCAGCCGGAACAGTTGACAACTATGGCTACACCTTC; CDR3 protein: CASSAGTVDNYGYTF
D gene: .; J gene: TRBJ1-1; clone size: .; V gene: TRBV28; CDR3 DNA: TGTGCCAGCAGCCATAGACAGACTGAAGCTTTCTTT; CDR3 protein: CASSHRQTEAFF
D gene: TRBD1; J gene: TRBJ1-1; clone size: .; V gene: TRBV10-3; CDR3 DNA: TGTGCCATCAGAATGGGACAGGGAAACACTGAAGCTTTCTTT; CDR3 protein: CAIRMGQGNTEAFF
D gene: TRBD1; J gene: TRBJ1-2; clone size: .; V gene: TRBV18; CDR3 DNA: TGTGCCAGCTCACTACGAGGGACAGGGGATGGCTACACCTTC; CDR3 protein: CASSLRGTGDGYTF
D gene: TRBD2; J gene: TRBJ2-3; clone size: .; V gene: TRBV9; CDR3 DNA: TGTGCCAGCAGCCCCCGGGGAGGACTAGCGACAGATACGCAGTATTTT; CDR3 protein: CASSPRGGLATDTQYF
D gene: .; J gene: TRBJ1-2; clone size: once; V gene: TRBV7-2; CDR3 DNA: TGTGCCAGCAGCCCCGACAGGAACTATGGCTACACCTTC; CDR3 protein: CASSPDRNYGYTF
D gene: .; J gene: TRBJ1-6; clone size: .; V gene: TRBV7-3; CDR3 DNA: TGTGCCAGCAGCTCCACCGGGACAACAAATAATTCACCCCTCCACTTT; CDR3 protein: CASSSTGTTNNSPLHF
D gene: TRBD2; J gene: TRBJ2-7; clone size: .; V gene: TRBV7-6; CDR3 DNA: TGTGCCAGCAGCTTAGCCCCCAGCGGGGGGGCCCACGAGCAGTACTTC; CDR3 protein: CASSLAPSGGAHEQYF
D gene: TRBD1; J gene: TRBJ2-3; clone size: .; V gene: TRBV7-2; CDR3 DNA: TGTGCCAGCAGCTTAGCCTCGCCAGCGAGGGGGCCAGATACGCAGTATTTT; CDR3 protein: CASSLASPARGPDTQYF
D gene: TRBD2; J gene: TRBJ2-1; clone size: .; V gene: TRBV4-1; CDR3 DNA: TGCGCCAGCAGCCAAGTAGCACTAGCGGCCAATGAGCAGTTCTTC; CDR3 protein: CASSQVALAANEQFF
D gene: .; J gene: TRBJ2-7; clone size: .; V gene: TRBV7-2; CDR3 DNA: TGTGCCAGCAGACCACACGGCGGGGTGAGTGCCTACGAGCAGTACTTC; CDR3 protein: CASRPHGGVSAYEQYF
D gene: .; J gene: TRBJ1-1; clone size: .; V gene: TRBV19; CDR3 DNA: TGTGCCAGTGGGATGGGGGGCACTGAAGCTTTCTTT; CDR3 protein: CASGMGGTEAFF
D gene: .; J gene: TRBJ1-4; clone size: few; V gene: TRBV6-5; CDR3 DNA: TGTGCCTCCAGGGGTGTCAATGAAAAACTGTTTTTT; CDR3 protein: CASRGVNEKLFF
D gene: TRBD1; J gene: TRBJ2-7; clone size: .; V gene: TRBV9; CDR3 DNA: TGTGCCAGCAGCGCCGGGACAGGGACCTACGAGCAGTACTTC; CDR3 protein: CASSAGTGTYEQYF
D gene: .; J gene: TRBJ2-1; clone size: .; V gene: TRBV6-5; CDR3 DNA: TGTGCCAGTACGTCCGGGACTTGGGGGAATGAGCAGTTCTTC; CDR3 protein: CASTSGTWGNEQFF
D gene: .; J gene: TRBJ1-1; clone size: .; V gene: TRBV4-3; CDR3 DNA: TGCGCCAGCAGCCAAGGTTATGGGGGGATGGCTTTCTTT; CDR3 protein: CASSQGYGGMAFF
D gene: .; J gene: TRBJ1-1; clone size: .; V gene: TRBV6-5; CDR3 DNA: TGTGCCAGCAGTTACAACAGGAACACTGAAGCTTTCTTT; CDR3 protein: CASSYNRNTEAFF
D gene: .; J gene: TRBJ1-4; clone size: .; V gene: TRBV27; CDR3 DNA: TGTGCCAGCAGTTTAAACTCCCCGGGCCAAAGGGGGAATGAAAAACTGTTTTTT; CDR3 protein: CASSLNSPGQRGNEKLFF
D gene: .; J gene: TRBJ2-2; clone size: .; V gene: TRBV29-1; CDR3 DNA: TGCAGCGCCAACCAGGCTAGCACGACCGCCAACACCGGGGAGCTGTTTTTT; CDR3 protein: CSANQASTTANTGELFF
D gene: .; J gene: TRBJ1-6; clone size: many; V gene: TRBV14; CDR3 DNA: TGTGCCAGCAGCCCCTTTACCGGGTCACCCCTCCACTTT; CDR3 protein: CASSPFTGSPLHF
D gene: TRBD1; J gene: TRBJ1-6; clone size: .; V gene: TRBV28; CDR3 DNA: TGTGCCAGCAGGCCGACAGGGAGGACGACCTATAATTCACCCCTCCACTTT; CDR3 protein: CASRPTGRTTYNSPLHF
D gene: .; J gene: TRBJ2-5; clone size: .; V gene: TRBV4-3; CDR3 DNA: TGCGCCAGCAGCCAAGTGTTTGCGTCAGGGTACCAAGAGACCCAGTACTTC; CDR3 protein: CASSQVFASGYQETQYF
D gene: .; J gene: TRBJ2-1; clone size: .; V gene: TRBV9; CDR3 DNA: TGTGCCAGCAGCGTAGGAGGAGGGGTTCCATACAATGAGCAGTTCTTC; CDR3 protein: CASSVGGGVPYNEQFF
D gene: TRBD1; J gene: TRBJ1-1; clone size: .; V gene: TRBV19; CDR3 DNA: TGTGCCAGTAGTACCTGGGACAGCGGCATGAACACTGAAGCTTTCTTT; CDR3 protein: CASSTWDSGMNTEAFF
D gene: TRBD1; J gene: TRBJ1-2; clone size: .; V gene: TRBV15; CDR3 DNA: TGTGCCACCAGCAGAGATATACAGGGGGCTTCGGGCTACACCTTC; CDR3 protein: CATSRDIQGASGYTF
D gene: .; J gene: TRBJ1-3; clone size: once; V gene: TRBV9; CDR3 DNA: TGTGCCAGCAGCCCACAACCAGGGGTGGGAGGAAACACCATATATTTT; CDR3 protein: CASSPQPGVGGNTIYF
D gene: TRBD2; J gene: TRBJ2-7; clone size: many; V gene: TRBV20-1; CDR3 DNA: TGCAGTGCTAGTATGGCTAGCGGGACCTACGAGCAGTACTTC; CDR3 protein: CSASMASGTYEQYF
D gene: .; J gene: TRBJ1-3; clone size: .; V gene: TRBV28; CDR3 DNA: TGTGCCAGCAGGCCCCAGGGATCTGGAAACACCATATATTTT; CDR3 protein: CASRPQGSGNTIYF
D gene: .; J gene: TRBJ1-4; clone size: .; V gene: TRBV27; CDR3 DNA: TGTGCCAGCAGGCCCCCGGGACTGAGTAATGAAAAACTGTTTTTT; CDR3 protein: CASRPPGLSNEKLFF
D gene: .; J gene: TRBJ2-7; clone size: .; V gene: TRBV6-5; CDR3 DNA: TGTGCCAGCAGGGTTTCGCAGAATCTGGCCTACGAGCAGTACTTC; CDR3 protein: CASRVSQNLAYEQYF
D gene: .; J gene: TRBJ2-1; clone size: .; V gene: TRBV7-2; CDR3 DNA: TGTGCCAGCAGCTTAGCGAGCGGGCCCTCCTACAATGAGCAGTTCTTC; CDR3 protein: CASSLASGPSYNEQFF
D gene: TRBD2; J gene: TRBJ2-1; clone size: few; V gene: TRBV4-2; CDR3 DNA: TGTGCCAGCAGCCAAGATCCCGGACTAGTGGGCTATGAGCAGTTCTTC; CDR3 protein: CASSQDPGLVGYEQFF
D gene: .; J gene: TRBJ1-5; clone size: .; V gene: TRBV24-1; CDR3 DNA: TGTGCCACCAGTGCAAGGGAGATCGATCAGCCCCAGCATTTT; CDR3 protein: CATSAREIDQPQHF
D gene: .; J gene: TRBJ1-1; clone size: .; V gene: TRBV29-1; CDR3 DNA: TGCAGCGTTGTTCTTGGTTCGGGGAACACTGAAGCTTTCTTT; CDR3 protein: CSVVLGSGNTEAFF
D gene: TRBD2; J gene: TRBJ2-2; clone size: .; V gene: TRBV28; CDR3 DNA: TGTGCCACCCTGACTAGCGGGAGTCCTGGGGAGCTGTTTTTT; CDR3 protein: CATLTSGSPGELFF
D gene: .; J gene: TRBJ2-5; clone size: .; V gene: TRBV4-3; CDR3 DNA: TGCGCCAGCAGCCAAGGGGGGGGCAGGGGTGAGACCCAGTACTTC; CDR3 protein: CASSQGGGRGETQYF
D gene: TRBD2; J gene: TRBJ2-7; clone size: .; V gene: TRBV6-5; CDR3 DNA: TGTGCCAGCAGTTACTCGAAAGCCCAGCGGGGATACGAGCAGTACTTC; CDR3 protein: CASSYSKAQRGYEQYF